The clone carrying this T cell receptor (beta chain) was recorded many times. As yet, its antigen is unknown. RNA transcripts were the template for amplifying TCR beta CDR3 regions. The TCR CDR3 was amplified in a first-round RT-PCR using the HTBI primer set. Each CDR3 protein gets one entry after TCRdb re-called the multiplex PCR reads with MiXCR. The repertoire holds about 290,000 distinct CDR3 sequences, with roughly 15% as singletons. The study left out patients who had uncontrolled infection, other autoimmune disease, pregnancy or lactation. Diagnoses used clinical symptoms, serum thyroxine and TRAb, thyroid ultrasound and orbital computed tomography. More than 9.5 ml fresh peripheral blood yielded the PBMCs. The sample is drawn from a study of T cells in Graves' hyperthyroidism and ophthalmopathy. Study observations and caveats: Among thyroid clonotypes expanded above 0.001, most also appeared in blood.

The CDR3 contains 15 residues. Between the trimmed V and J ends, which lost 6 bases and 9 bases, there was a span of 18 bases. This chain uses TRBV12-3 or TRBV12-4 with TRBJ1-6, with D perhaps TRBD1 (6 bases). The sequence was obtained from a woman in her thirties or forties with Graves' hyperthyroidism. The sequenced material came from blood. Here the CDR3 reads CASRQQTGVGSPLHF. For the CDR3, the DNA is TGTGCCAGCAGGCAACAGACAGGCGTCGGTTCACCCCTCCACTTT.